Listed here are 13 T cell receptor beta chains from one sample, sequenced in a study of T-cell memory formation after mild COVID-19. TCRdb independently ran MiXCR on the 5' RACE reads; one entry per CDR3 protein. The sample has roughly 250,000 distinct CDR3 sequences, 16% seen once; the top ten hold around 21%. The sequenced sample consisted of PBMCs or a T cell subset sorted from them (not recorded which). The receptors come from a man between 18 and 29 years old who had mild COVID-19 (a few samples of this study predate the infection). Cell type and time point are not known.

Only a few counts were recorded for this clonotype. The rearrangement joins TRBV18 to TRBJ2-4; D possibly corresponds to TRBD1 (5 bases). CDR1 KGHSH and CDR2 LQKENI come from the germline V gene. The CDR3 is 12 residues long. V lost 3 bases and J 7 bases, leaving 7 bases between the germline ends. Here the CDR3 DNA reads TGTGCCAGCTCACCCGACAGCAACATTCAGTACTTC. It is translated as CASSPDSNIQYF.

This clonotype was observed at least ten times. V is TRBV20-1 and J is TRBJ1-6, with D tentatively TRBD1 (6 bases). Per germline, CDR1 DFQATT and CDR2 SNEGSKA (reference sequence). Between the trimmed V and J ends, which lost 1 base and 7 bases, there was a span of 11 bases. This CDR3 comprises 14 residues. The CDR3 nucleotides are TGCAGTGCTAGAGGCCACAGGGAGAATTCACCCCTCCACTTT. It encodes CSARGHRENSPLHF.

The V gene is TRBV12-3 or TRBV12-4, the J gene TRBJ2-1; TRBD2 agrees at 8 bases. The CDR3 spans 13 residues. V trimming: 6 bases; J trimming: 9 bases; junction bases outside the gene matches: 7. The CDR3 DNA reads TGTGCCAGCAGCCTAACGGGGGGGTCTGAGCAGTTCTTC. It is translated as CASSLTGGSEQFF.

The CDR3 bases are TGCAGCGTTGTAGGTAGACTAGCGGGGGCCTCCAATGAGCAGTTCTTC. Protein product: CSVVGRLAGASNEQFF. V and J are TRBV29-1 and TRBJ2-1; 12 bases align to TRBD2. The germline gives CDR1 SQVTM, CDR2 ANQGSEA. The length of the CDR3 is 16 residues. J was trimmed by 6 bases and V by 4 bases; bases with no gene match: 10.

A note on this clonotype: A clone one base away is much larger, so this may be a read error. Because it lacks the conserved phenylalanine or tryptophan at the end, this CDR3 is likely a read error. The chain recombines TRBV4-2 with TRBJ1-2; D is undetermined. CDR3 length: 14 residues. Deletions cut 1 base from V and 5 bases from J, with 11 bases between. Germline V gene sequence: CDR1 LGHNA, CDR2 YNFKEQ. The CDR3 region is CASSQGPLGYGYTL. Written as DNA, the CDR3 is TGTGCCAGCAGCCAAGGGCCGCTTGGGTATGGCTACACCTTA.

V is TRBV5-1 and J is TRBJ2-3; a possible D gene is TRBD1 (6 bases). Germline CDR1 SGHRS, CDR2 YFSETQ. V was clipped by 0 bases and J by 0 bases, with 11 bases between them. The CDR3 contains 16 residues. CDR3 nucleotides: TGCGCCAGCAGCTTGGAAACAGGGTCAAGCACAGATACGCAGTATTTT. Its translation is CASSLETGSSTDTQYF.

This clonotype was seen a handful of times. The chain combines TRBV3-1 with TRBJ1-2; D possibly corresponds to TRBD1 (5 bases). The CDR3 sequence is 13 residues long. Germline CDR1 is LGHDT and CDR2 is YNNKEL (reference sequence). V lost 3 bases, J lost 5 bases, and 10 bases lay in between. The CDR3 DNA sequence: TGTGCCAGCAGCCAGGGGACGGTATATGGCTACACCTTC. This gives the protein CASSQGTVYGYTF.

This clonotype was picked up a small number of times. The gene calls are TRBV5-1 and TRBJ1-1; the D gene is possibly TRBD1 (5 bases). The CDR3 has 14 residues. Trimming took 4 bases from V and 4 from J, leaving 14 bases between them. CDR1 and CDR2 (germline): SGHRS, YFSETQ. The CDR3 is CASSNRDGSTEAFF. CDR3 DNA sequence: TGCGCCAGCAGCAACCGGGACGGATCCACTGAAGCTTTCTTT.

In this sample, this clonotype turned up a few times. The chain couples TRBV5-4 to TRBJ2-7; TRBD1 matches 10 bases. V was pared by 4 bases and J by 11 bases, with 9 bases of the junction left unmatched. The CDR3 sequence is 13 residues long. Germline loops: CDR1 SGHNT, CDR2 YYREEE (reference sequence). CDR3 nucleotide sequence: TGTGCCAGCAGCCCTTGGACAGGGGGTTCTAAGTACTTC. Encoded protein: CASSPWTGGSKYF.

The rearrangement joins TRBV4-3 to TRBJ1-5; no clear D. Germline V lookup: CDR1 LGHNA, CDR2 YSLEER. This CDR3 comprises 16 residues. V was trimmed by 0 bases and J by 0 bases, leaving 9 bases between them. This chain's CDR3 is CASSQDFSYSNQPQHF. CDR3 bases: TGCGCCAGCAGCCAAGATTTTAGTTATAGCAATCAGCCCCAGCATTTT.

This clonotype has ten or more counts. CDR3 bases: TGTGCCAGCAGCTTAAGGGGACTACGCCGGGTGGATACGCAGTATTTT. This translates into CASSLRGLRRVDTQYF. V and J are TRBV7-2 and TRBJ2-3; 7 positions agree with TRBD2. Trimming removed 2 bases from V and 6 bases from J; junction bases left unmatched: 11. The CDR3 length is 16 residues. The germline CDR1 and CDR2 sequences are SGHTA and FQGNSA.

This clonotype was observed at least ten times. The chain joins TRBV5-1 to TRBJ2-7; maybe TRBD1 (6 bases). Germline assignment: CDR1 SGHRS and CDR2 YFSETQ. V lost 0 bases, J lost 7 bases, and 14 bases lay in between. This CDR3 comprises 14 residues. CDR3 sequence (DNA): TGCGCCAGCAGCTTGGGTCTGGGGGCGGATGAGCAGTACTTC. Its protein product is CASSLGLGADEQYF.

The V gene is TRBV4-2, the J gene TRBJ2-1; possible D gene TRBD2, 5 bases. Trimming shortened V by 3 bases and J by 7 bases, and 10 bases separated the two germline ends. The germline gives CDR1 LGHNA, CDR2 YNFKEQ. The CDR3 totals 13 residues. In DNA form, the CDR3 reads TGTGCCAGCAGCCATTCGGTAGCGAATGAGCAGTTCTTC. It is translated as CASSHSVANEQFF.